What follows is one T cell receptor (beta chain) and its context. Authors' processing steps: Reference gene primer amplification in the assay estimated nucleated cell counts. TCRdb keeps only in-frame clones here, not all; method: immunoSEQ multiplex PCR. V and J calls and clone size are given by that table; D and trimming were obtained from the DNA. Of about 39,000 clones listed, approximately 85% were seen once; the top ten hold around 4.6%. The source of the sample is a study of blood T cell repertoires in COVID-19. Study context: Collection of acute and convalescent COVID-19 samples took place in the United States, Italy and Spain. In each case, the material was cDNA or gDNA derived from T cells, B-cell-depleted T cells, or PBMCs.

The source is a man aged 55 to 70 with acute or convalescent COVID-19. Material: peripheral blood.

The CDR3 loop reads CASSPGRRGRYNEQFF. CDR3 coding DNA: TGTGCCAGCAGTCCGGGGCGCAGGGGCAGGTACAATGAGCAGTTCTTC. J is TRBJ2-1 and V is TRBV28; D is perhaps TRBD1 (6 bases). Germline V lookup: CDR1 MDHEN, CDR2 SYDVKM. V lost 5 bases to trimming and J lost 4 bases, with 18 bases between them. The length of the CDR3 is 16 residues.